A single sample gave rise to the 20 T cell receptor beta chains below, sequenced in a study of Graves' ophthalmopathy and Graves' hyperthyroidism. Transcripts of RNA were the source for amplifying TCR beta CDR3 regions. RT-PCR with HTBI primers came first, then second-round multiplex PCR. TCRdb called the multiplex PCR reads again in MiXCR, with one record for every CDR3 protein. The table records fewer than 650,000 distinct CDR3 sequences, over 20% of them present only once. The sequencing sample was made of peripheral blood. Source of these receptors: a young woman with stable Graves' hyperthyroidism. Some clones in this sample may be carry-over from other donors' samples.

This clonotype was counted at least ten times. The chain has TRBV28 and TRBJ2-5, with TRBD2 identical over 8 bases. Germline values: CDR1 MDHEN, CDR2 SYDVKM. The CDR3 is 14 amino acids. Trimming took 10 bases from V and 1 from J; bases not matched to a gene: 8. Here the CDR3 reads CATYGGAPQETQYF. In nucleotides, the CDR3 is TGTGCCACCTACGGGGGGGCACCCCAAGAGACCCAGTACTTC. The full variable domain, in which reference TRBV28 and TRBJ2-5 provide the parts outside the CDR3, is DVKVTQSSRYLVKRTGEKVFLECVQDMDHENMFWYRQDPGLGLRLIYFSYDVKMKEKGDIPEGYSVSREKKERFSLILESASTNQTSMYLCATYGGAPQETQYFGPGTRLLVL.

The chain uses TRBV30 and TRBJ1-3; D uncertain. The CDR3 is made up of 10 amino acids. CDR1 is GTSNPN, CDR2 SVGIG, per germline (reference sequence). Trimming took off 1 base at V and 7 bases at J, with 2 bases between the two ends. The DNA of the CDR3 is TGTGCCTGGAGTGGCAACACCATATATTTT. It encodes CAWSGNTIYF. Looking up the rest from reference TRBV30 and TRBJ1-3 gives the full variable domain: SQTIHQWPATLVQPVGSPLSLECTVEGTSNPNLYWYRQAAGRGLQLLFYSVGIGQISSEVPQNLSASRPQDRQFILSSKKLLLSDSGFYLCAWSGNTIYFGEGSWLTVV.

This clonotype was seen many times. The chain employs TRBV19 and TRBJ1-1; D unresolved. Trimming removed 2 bases at V and 2 bases at J, with 18 bases between. The CDR3 loop spans 17 amino acids. Germline V gene lookup returns CDR1 LNHDA and CDR2 SQIVND (reference sequence). CDR3 protein: CASSISVVDSRNTEAFF. As DNA, the CDR3 is TGTGCCAGTAGTATATCCGTAGTGGACTCAAGAAACACTGAAGCTTTCTTT. Full variable domain (missing parts from reference TRBV19 and TRBJ1-1): DGGITQSPKYLFRKEGQNVTLSCEQNLNHDAMYWYRQDPGQGLRLIYYSQIVNDFQKGDIAEGYSVSREKKESFPLTVTSAQKNPTAFYLCASSISVVDSRNTEAFFGQGTRLTVV.

This clonotype turned up a few times. This chain joins TRBV7-8 and TRBJ1-2; TRBD1 agrees at 7 bases. Germline V gives CDR1 SGHVS, CDR2 FQNEAQ. The CDR3 runs 15 residues. With V trimmed by 3 bases and J by 3 bases, 7 bases remained unmatched. CDR3 protein: CASSFSIRGDYGYTF. The CDR3 nucleotides read TGTGCCAGCAGCTTCTCGATCAGGGGGGACTATGGCTACACCTTC. Full variable domain (missing parts from reference TRBV7-8 and TRBJ1-2): GAGVSQSPRYKVAKRGQDVALRCDPISGHVSLFWYQQALGQGPEFLTYFQNEAQLDKSGLPSDRFFAERPEGSVSTLKIQRTQQEDSAVYLCASSFSIRGDYGYTFGSGTRLTVV.

The sample holds many counts of this clonotype. The chain links TRBV13 to TRBJ1-2; tentatively, D is TRBD1 (5 bases). V was shortened by 7 bases and J by 5 bases, with 14 bases between the two germline ends. Germline V gives CDR1 PRHDT, CDR2 FYEKMQ (reference sequence). The CDR3 is 13 amino acids. The CDR3 protein is CASNLGLGYGYTF. Here the CDR3 DNA reads TGTGCCAGCAACCTGGGGCTCGGGTATGGCTACACCTTC.

The chain employs TRBV3-1 and TRBJ1-6, with TRBD1 identical over 7 bases. V was clipped by 5 bases and J by 8 bases; unmatched bases: 6. The CDR3 spans 14 residues. Looked up from germline, CDR1 is LGHDT and CDR2 is YNNKEL (reference sequence). CDR3 in DNA: TGTGCCAGCAGCGGTGACAGGGCTCATTCACCCCTCCACTTT. It specifies CASSGDRAHSPLHF.

The table lists this clonotype with many counts. The chain has TRBV4-1 and TRBJ2-5, with a possible D match to TRBD1 (6 bases). Germline values: CDR1 MGHRA, CDR2 YSYEKL. Trimming left V 3 bases short and J 5 bases short, with 19 bases between. The CDR3 loop spans 16 amino acids. The CDR3: CASSQETAGAQETQYF. The CDR3 bases are TGCGCCAGCAGCCAGGAGACTGCAGGGGCCCAGGAGACCCAGTACTTC.

In this sample, this clonotype turned up a few times. The CDR3 DNA reads as TGTGCCAGTAGTGCCCGCCGTGAAACTGGGGCCAACGTCCTGACTTTC. This translates into CASSARRETGANVLTF. The chain is built from TRBV19 and TRBJ2-6; D gene uncertain. The CDR3 is 16 residues long. Germline CDR1 is LNHDA and CDR2 is SQIVND (reference sequence). Between the trimmed V and J ends, which lost 5 bases and 2 bases, there was a span of 13 bases.

Many counts were recorded for this clonotype. The chain links TRBV7-2 to TRBJ1-2; no definite D call. Germline V gives CDR1 SGHTA, CDR2 FQGNSA. This CDR3 spans 14 amino acids. The V end lost 5 bases, the J end lost 1 base, and 11 bases lay between the germline ends. The CDR3 loop is CASSPGLNNYGYTF. DNA for the CDR3: TGTGCCAGCAGCCCGGGGTTGAATAACTATGGCTACACCTTC.

This clonotype was seen many times. The chain has TRBV13 and TRBJ1-6; 9 nucleotides align to TRBD1. J was trimmed by 9 bases and V by 5 bases; bases with no gene match: 23. The CDR3 is 20 amino acids. CDR1 and CDR2 from the germline V gene are PRHDT and FYEKMQ (reference sequence). Written as DNA, the CDR3 is TGTGCCAGCAGCCCCCGTTTGGGGACAGGGCCTAAAGGATGGGTTTCACCCCTCCACTTT. This encodes CASSPRLGTGPKGWVSPLHF.

The chain is built from TRBV14 and TRBJ1-1; D remains ambiguous. The CDR3 totals 15 residues. V dropped 0 bases and J dropped 6 bases, with 14 bases sitting between them. Germline CDR1 is SGHDN and CDR2 is FVKESK. CDR3 nucleotide sequence: TGTGCCAGCAGCCAAGACCTACCACGGGGAGCTGAAGCTTTCTTT. It specifies CASSQDLPRGAEAFF.

This clonotype was counted many times. This chain uses TRBV20-1 with TRBJ2-7; 9 bases align to TRBD1. The V segment lost 3 bases and the J segment 3 bases; nucleotides outside the gene matches: 9. Germline CDR1 and CDR2: DFQATT and SNEGSKA (reference sequence). CDR3 length: 15 residues. CDR3 DNA: TGCAGTGCTAGCCCTGGGGACAGGGAGAGCTACGAGCAGTACTTC. This translates into CSASPGDRESYEQYF.

There are many counts of this clonotype. The rearrangement links TRBV30 to TRBJ2-2; D is unclear. In germline, CDR1 is GTSNPN, CDR2 SVGIG (reference sequence). The CDR3 is made up of 12 amino acids. V dropped 4 bases and J dropped 2 bases, with 5 bases sitting between them. Here the CDR3 DNA reads TGTGCCTGGACCGATAACACCGGGGAGCTGTTTTTT. The encoded protein is CAWTDNTGELFF.

The genes are TRBV6-2 or TRBV6-3 and TRBJ1-2, with 7 bases identical to TRBD1. Germline V lookup: CDR1 MNHEY, CDR2 SVGEGT. The junction had 4 bases not matched to a gene; V was cut back by 8 bases and J by 4 bases. The CDR3 has 12 residues. CDR3 bases: TGTGCCAGCCACGACAGGGTCTATGGCTACACCTTC. Its protein product is CASHDRVYGYTF.

This clonotype was picked up many times. The rearrangement links TRBV19 to TRBJ2-7; tentatively, D is TRBD1 or TRBD2 (5 bases each). Germline V gives CDR1 LNHDA, CDR2 SQIVND (reference sequence). V was clipped by 3 bases and J by 7 bases, with 13 bases between them. This CDR3 contains 13 residues. CDR3 sequence: CASSIGDPLEQYF. The CDR3 region has the DNA TGTGCCAGTAGTATCGGGGACCCCCTTGAGCAGTACTTC.

As regards this clonotype: A much larger clone differs by one base, so this may be a read error. This likely comes from a read error, as the CDR3 has no conserved phenylalanine or tryptophan at its end. The chain joins TRBV18 to TRBJ1-1; 7 positions agree with TRBD1. J gave up 1 base and V 0 bases, and 5 bases lay outside the gene matches. From germline, CDR1 is KGHSH and CDR2 LQKENI. This CDR3 is built from 16 residues. CDR3: CASSPPMGQRNTEAFL. DNA for the CDR3: TGTGCCAGCTCACCACCGATGGGACAGAGGAACACTGAAGCTTTCTTG.

This clonotype was seen at least ten times. V gene TRBV27 combines with J gene TRBJ2-7, with 7 bases that match TRBD1. This CDR3 region has 13 residues. V gave up 5 bases and J gave up 2 bases; unmatched junction bases: 3. Germline assignment: CDR1 MNHEY and CDR2 SMNVEV (reference sequence). CDR3 protein: CASSRQGAYEQYF. Written as DNA, the CDR3 is TGTGCCAGCAGTCGACAGGGAGCCTACGAGCAGTACTTC.

This clonotype has at least ten counts. The chain recombines TRBV6-1 with TRBJ2-7, with a possible D match to TRBD1 (6 bases). CDR1 and CDR2 (germline): MNHNS, SASEGT. There are 14 residues in the CDR3. The germline V and J ends were trimmed by 4 bases and 6 bases, with 16 bases remaining between them. This chain's CDR3 is CASSGLDRRTEQYF. The CDR3 DNA follows: TGTGCCAGCAGTGGCCTCGACAGGCGGACCGAGCAGTACTTC.

V and J are TRBV4-3 and TRBJ2-5, with D tentatively TRBD1 (6 bases). The germline V and J ends were trimmed by 2 bases and 1 base, with 11 bases remaining between them. The CDR3 extends over 15 amino acids. The germline CDR1 and CDR2 sequences are LGHNA and YSLEER. The CDR3 coding sequence is TGCGCCAGCAGCCAACAGGGGCAGACCCAAGAGACCCAGTACTTC. The encoded protein is CASSQQGQTQETQYF.

This clonotype showed up just a few times. CDR3 amino acids: CSVARSYEQYF. The CDR3 DNA sequence: TGCAGCGTTGCCAGGTCCTACGAGCAGTACTTC. The genes are TRBV29-1 and TRBJ2-7; D gene uncertain. The CDR3 is 11 residues long. The V end lost 4 bases, the J end lost 1 base, and 5 bases lay between the germline ends. The germline V gene encodes CDR1 SQVTM and CDR2 ANQGSEA.